What follows is one TCR beta chain and its context. Between the trimmed V and J ends, which lost 7 bases and 3 bases, there was a span of 18 bases. The CDR3 length is 15 residues. The germline CDR1 and CDR2 sequences are LNHDA and SQIVND (reference sequence). Using immunoSEQ multiplex PCR, the repertoire was profiled, and TCRdb retains in-frame clones only, with some absent. The data contain around 83,000 clones, around 94% of them singletons. The sample originates from a study of technical replicates of blood from several donors. The rearrangement uses TRBV19 and TRBJ1-1; TRBD1 might be the D (6 bases). The receptor was derived from a human donor in good health. Material for sequencing was T cells isolated from PBMCs. CDR3 amino acids: CASTGGFIGDTEAFF. The CDR3 nucleotides read TGTGCCAGTACTGGGGGCTTTATCGGCGACACTGAAGCTTTCTTT.